The clone carrying this T cell receptor (beta chain) was observed a handful of times. The antigen remains undetermined. These data come from a study of T-cell memory formation after mild COVID-19. The overall study: Largely, TCR clusters stayed within a single donor. General study results and limits: There were some responding clones in pre-infection memory, which suggested that cross-reactive memory had joined. Contracting CD8+ clones were enriched in EMRA, CD4+ mainly in CM and EM.

TCR alpha and TCR beta cDNA libraries carrying sample barcodes and UMIs were produced by 5'RACE using constant-segment primers. One entry per CDR3 protein results from TCRdb running MiXCR on the 5' RACE reads. The sample lists fewer than 600,000 distinct CDR3 sequences; 20% to 25% were seen once. Unmatched junction bases numbered 0, after V lost 5 bases and J lost 7 bases. From germline, CDR1 is MNHEY and CDR2 SVGEGT. This CDR3 comprises 12 residues. The clonotype comes from an adult woman who had mild COVID-19 (a few samples of this study predate the infection). Cell type and time point are not known. Input material: PBMCs or a T cell subset sorted from them (not recorded which). This chain links TRBV6-2 or TRBV6-3 with TRBJ2-1; the match to TRBD2 covers 9 bases. CDR3 in amino acids: CASSTSGNEQFF. Here the CDR3 DNA reads TGTGCCAGCAGTACTAGCGGGAATGAGCAGTTCTTC.